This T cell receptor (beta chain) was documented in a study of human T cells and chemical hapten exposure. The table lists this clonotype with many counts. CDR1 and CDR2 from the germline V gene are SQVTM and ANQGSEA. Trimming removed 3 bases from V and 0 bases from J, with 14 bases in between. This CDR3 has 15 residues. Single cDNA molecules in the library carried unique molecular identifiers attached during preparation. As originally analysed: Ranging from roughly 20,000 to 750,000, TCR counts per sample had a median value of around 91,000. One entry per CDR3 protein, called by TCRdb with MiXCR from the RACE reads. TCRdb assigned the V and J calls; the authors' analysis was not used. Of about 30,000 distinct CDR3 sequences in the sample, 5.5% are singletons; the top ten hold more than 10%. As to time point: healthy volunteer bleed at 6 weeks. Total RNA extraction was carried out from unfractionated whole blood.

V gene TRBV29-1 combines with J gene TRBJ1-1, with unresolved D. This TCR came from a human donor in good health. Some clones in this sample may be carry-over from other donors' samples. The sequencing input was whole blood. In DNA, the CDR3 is TGCAGCGTTGACCCGACGATTTCCATGAACACTGAAGCTTTCTTT. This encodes CSVDPTISMNTEAFF.